The T cell receptor beta chain under discussion was sequenced for a study of identical twins. TCRdb ran MiXCR on the 5' RACE reads and lists one entry per CDR3 protein. This repertoire shows about 570,000 distinct CDR3 sequences, more than 9% found once; its top ten account for approximately 3%. In germline, CDR1 is MNHEY, CDR2 SMNVEV (reference sequence). Deletions cut 6 bases from V and 5 bases from J, with 11 bases between. The CDR3 has 13 residues. Study outcomes and limitations: Fewer insertions marked abundant cord blood beta clonotypes; young adult naive trended weakly, memory not at all. Twins' surplus sharing was weaker for beta out-of-frame sequences. Out-of-frame alpha sequences common to twins were enriched for low generation probability. Out-of-frame sharing of TCR alpha in monozygotic twins was underestimated by models.

The table lists this clonotype with a few counts. Its cognate antigen is unknown. These records were also assigned to another study, of yellow fever vaccine responses in identical twins.

The rearrangement joins TRBV27 to TRBJ2-1; D is possibly TRBD1 (6 bases). The receptor was isolated from a woman aged 18-29 years in good health. Sequenced: PBMCs. In DNA, the CDR3 is TGTGCCAGCAGCTGGACAGTCAACAATGAGCAGTTCTTC. It codes for CASSWTVNNEQFF.